Listed here is a single T cell receptor (beta chain). These data originate in a study of regulatory T cells in long-lasting Graves disease. Study-wide background: Patients with persistent Graves' disease had over 5 years of antithyroid drugs and persistent TSH receptor antibodies.

Stated time point: persistent/refractory GD, antithyroid drugs over 5 years with positive TRAb. Construction of the TCR library relied on RNA isolated from PBMCs. Researchers made TCR beta libraries by using iRepertoire HTBI primers and running Arm-PCR on CDR3 regions. TCRdb itself ran the multiplex PCR reads through MiXCR, one entry per CDR3 protein. The sample includes fewer than 450,000 distinct CDR3 sequences, around 22% seen only once; the top ten take roughly 28%. The receptor was isolated from a female donor with Graves disease. The sequences come from peripheral blood mononuclear cells (PBMCs), collected when the disease was refractory, from a patient treated with antithyroid drugs.

The CDR3 loop is CATSNPRIPGTGPYEQYF. CDR3 DNA sequence: TGTGCCACCAGTAACCCCCGTATTCCCGGGACAGGGCCATACGAGCAGTACTTC. The chain recombines TRBV24-1 with TRBJ2-7, with 9 positions matching TRBD1. Germline V gives CDR1 KGHDR, CDR2 SFDVKD. The CDR3 has 18 residues. V shed 6 bases, J shed 4 bases, and the junction held 18 bases outside the gene matches.